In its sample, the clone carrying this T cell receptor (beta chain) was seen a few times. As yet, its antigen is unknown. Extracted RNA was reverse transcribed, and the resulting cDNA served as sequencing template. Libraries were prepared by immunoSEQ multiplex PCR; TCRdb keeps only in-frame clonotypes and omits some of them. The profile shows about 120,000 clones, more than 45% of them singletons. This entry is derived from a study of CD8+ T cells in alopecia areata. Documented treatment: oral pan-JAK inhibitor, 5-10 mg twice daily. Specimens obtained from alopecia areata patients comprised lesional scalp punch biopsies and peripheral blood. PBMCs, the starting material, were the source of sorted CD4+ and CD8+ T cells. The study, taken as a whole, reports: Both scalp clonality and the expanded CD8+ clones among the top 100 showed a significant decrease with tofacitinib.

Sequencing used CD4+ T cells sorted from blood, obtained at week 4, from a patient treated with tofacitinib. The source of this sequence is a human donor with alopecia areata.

The CDR3 loop reads CASSLLGLNYGYTF. Written as DNA, the CDR3 is TGTGCCAGCAGCTTATTAGGGCTCAACTATGGCTACACCTTC. This chain joins TRBV7-9 and TRBJ1-2; no firm D call. Per germline, CDR1 SEHNR and CDR2 FQNEAQ (reference sequence). This CDR3 spans 14 amino acids. V shed 2 bases and J shed 2 bases, with 9 bases lying between them.